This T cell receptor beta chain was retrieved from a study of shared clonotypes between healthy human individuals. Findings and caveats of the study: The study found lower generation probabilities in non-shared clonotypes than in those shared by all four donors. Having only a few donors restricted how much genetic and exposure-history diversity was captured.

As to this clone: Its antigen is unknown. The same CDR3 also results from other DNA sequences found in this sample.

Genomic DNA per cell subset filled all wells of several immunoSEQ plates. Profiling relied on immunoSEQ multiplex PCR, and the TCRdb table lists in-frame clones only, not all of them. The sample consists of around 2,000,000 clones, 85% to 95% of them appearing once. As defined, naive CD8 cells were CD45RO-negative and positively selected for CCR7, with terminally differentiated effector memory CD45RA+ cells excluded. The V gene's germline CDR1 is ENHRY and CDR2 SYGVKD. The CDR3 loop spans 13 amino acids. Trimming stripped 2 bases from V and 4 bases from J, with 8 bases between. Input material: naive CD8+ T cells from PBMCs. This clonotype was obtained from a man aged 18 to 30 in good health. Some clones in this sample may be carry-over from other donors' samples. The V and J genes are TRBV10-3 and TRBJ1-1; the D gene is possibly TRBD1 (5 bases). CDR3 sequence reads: CAISEGAVTEAFF. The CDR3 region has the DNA TGTGCCATCAGTGAGGGGGCTGTCACTGAAGCTTTCTTT.